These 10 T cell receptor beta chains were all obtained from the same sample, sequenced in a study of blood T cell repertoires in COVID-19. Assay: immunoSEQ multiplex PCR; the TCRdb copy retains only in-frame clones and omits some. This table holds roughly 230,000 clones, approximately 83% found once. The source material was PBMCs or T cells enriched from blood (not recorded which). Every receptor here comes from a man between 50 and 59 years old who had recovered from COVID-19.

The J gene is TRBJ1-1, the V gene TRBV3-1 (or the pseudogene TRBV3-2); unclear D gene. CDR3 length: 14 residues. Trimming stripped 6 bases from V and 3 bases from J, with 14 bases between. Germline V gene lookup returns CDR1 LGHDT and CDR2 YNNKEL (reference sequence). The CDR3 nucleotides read TGTGCCAGCAGACTTACCGGGTCGGACACTGAAGCTTTCTTT. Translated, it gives CASRLTGSDTEAFF.

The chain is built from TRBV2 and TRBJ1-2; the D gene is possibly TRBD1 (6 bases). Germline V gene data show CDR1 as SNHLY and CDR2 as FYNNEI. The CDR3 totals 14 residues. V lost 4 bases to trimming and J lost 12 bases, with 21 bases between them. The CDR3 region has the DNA TGTGCCAGCAGTGTTGACGGGACACCCGACTCTCACACCTTC. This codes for CASSVDGTPDSHTF.

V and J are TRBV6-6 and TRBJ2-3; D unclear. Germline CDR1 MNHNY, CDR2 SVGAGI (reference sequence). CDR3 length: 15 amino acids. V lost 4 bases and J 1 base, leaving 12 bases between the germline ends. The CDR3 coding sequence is TGTGCCAGCAGTTTCCCGAGTATTCGCACAGATACGCAGTATTTT. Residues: CASSFPSIRTDTQYF.

This CDR3 reads CANPGTERSASTDTQYF. Here the CDR3 DNA reads TGTGCCAACCCCGGGACTGAGCGGAGTGCTAGCACAGATACGCAGTATTTT. The gene calls are TRBV5-8 and TRBJ2-3, with D possibly being TRBD2 (6 bases). The V end was cut by 9 bases, the J end by 0 bases, with 23 bases between. Germline assignment: CDR1 SGHTS and CDR2 YDEGEE. This CDR3 comprises 17 residues.

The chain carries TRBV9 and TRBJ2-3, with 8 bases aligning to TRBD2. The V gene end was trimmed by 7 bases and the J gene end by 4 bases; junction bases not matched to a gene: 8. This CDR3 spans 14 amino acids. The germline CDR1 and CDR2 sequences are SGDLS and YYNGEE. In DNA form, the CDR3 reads TGTGCCAGCTCCAGGGACGGGAGGGCAGATACGCAGTATTTT. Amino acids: CASSRDGRADTQYF. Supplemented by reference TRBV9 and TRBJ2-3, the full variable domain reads DSGVTQTPKHLITATGQRVTLRCSPRSGDLSVYWYQQSLDQGLQFLIQYYNGEERAKGNILERFSAQQFPDLHSELNLSSLELGDSALYFCASSRDGRADTQYFGPGTRLTVL.

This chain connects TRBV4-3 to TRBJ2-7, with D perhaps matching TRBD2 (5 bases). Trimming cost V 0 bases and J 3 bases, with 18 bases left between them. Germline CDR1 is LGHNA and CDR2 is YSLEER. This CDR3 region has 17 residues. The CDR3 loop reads CASSQEAWTQSNYEQYF. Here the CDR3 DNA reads TGCGCCAGCAGCCAAGAGGCGTGGACTCAGTCCAACTACGAGCAGTACTTC.

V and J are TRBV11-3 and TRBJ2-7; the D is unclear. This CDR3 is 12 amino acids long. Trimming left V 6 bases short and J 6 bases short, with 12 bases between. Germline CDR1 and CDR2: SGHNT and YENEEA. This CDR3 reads CASSLESREQYF. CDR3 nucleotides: TGTGCCAGCAGTCTAGAATCCCGCGAGCAGTACTTC. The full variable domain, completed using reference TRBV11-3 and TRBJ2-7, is EAGVVQSPRYKIIEKKQPVAFWCNPISGHNTLYWYLQNLGQGPELLIRYENEEAVDDSQLPKDRFSAERLKGVDSTLKIQPAELGDSAVYLCASSLESREQYFGPGTRLTVT.

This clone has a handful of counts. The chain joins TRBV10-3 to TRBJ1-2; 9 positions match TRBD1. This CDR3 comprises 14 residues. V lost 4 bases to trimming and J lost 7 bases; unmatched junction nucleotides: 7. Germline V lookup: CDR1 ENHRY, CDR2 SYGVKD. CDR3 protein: CAISGEGQGSGYTF. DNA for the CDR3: TGTGCCATCAGTGGGGAGGGACAGGGCTCTGGCTACACCTTC.

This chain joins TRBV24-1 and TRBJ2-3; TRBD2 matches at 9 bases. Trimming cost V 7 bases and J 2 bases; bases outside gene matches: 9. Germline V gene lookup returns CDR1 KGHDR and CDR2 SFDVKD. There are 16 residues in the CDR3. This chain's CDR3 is CATSPPLAGHTDTQYF. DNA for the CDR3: TGTGCCACCAGCCCCCCTCTAGCGGGGCACACAGATACGCAGTATTTT.

Written as DNA, the CDR3 is TGCGCCAGCAGCCAAGACAGGGGCTCTGGAAACACCATATATTTT. This gives the protein CASSQDRGSGNTIYF. The gene calls are TRBV4-3 and TRBJ1-3, with D possibly being TRBD1 (6 bases). The CDR3 runs 15 residues. Germline loops: CDR1 LGHNA, CDR2 YSLEER. V lost 0 bases and J 0 bases, leaving 6 bases between the germline ends.